This note documents a single T cell receptor (beta chain) sequence. Its antigen is still unknown. V was pared by 0 bases and J by 2 bases, with 12 bases between. CDR3 length: 16 amino acids. Germline values: CDR1 LGHNA, CDR2 YSLEER. The source of the sample is a study of T cell responses to AZD1222 COVID-19 vaccine. The study, taken as a whole, reports: CD4 TCRs associated with vaccination spanned spike, dominating at 160-218 and 743-854. Donor demographics were predominantly white British with a female majority; clonal diversity may be underestimated. Baseline seropositivity characterized only a handful of AZD1222 recipients.

Profiling relied on immunoSEQ multiplex PCR, and the TCRdb table lists in-frame clones only, not all of them. Here the sample spans under 200,000 clones, over 75% being singletons. The sequence was obtained from an adult who received the AZD1222 COVID-19 vaccine. The chain carries TRBV4-3 and TRBJ2-3; D possibly corresponds to TRBD2 (7 bases). The specimen comprised peripheral blood, sampled 28 days after the second AZD1222 dose. The CDR3: CASSQEGRGSTDTQYF. CDR3 in DNA: TGCGCCAGCAGCCAAGAGGGGAGGGGGTCCACAGATACGCAGTATTTT.